The 5 T cell receptor beta chains in this list originate from one sample, sequenced in a study of CD8+CD57+ T cells in acquired aplastic anemia. Patients included in sequencing had previously demonstrated CD8+CD57+ cell expansion by flow cytometry. Genomic DNA provided the template from which TCR beta VDJ and CDR3 profiles were obtained. TCRdb recomputed calls from the reads with MiXCR, one row per CDR3 protein. The sample contains under 200,000 distinct CDR3 sequences, around 52% of which appear only once. The sample consisted of sorted CD4+, CD8+, or CD8+CD57+ T cells (not recorded which) from PBMCs. These receptor sequences come from a human donor with aplastic anemia.

The chain uses TRBV28 and TRBJ1-2; D remains unclear. The CDR3 covers 14 residues. Germline V gene sequence: CDR1 MDHEN, CDR2 SYDVKM. V was shortened by 5 bases and J by 4 bases, with 14 bases between the two germline ends. The CDR3 DNA reads TGTGCCAGCAGTCCGCGCGGACGTGGCTATGGCTACACCTTC. Translation gives CASSPRGRGYGYTF.

This clonotype has a handful of counts. Sequence at one end of the junction differs from germline and may be a read error. CDR3 sequence reads: CAGSAYSGSGDEQFF. CDR3 nucleotide sequence: TGTGCCGGCAGCGCCTATAGCGGGAGTGGGGATGAGCAGTTCTTC. The genes are TRBV11-1 and TRBJ2-1, with 9 bases lining up with TRBD2. Germline assignment: CDR1 SGHAT and CDR2 FQDESV (reference sequence). The CDR3 spans 15 residues.

The table lists this clonotype with many counts. The chain has TRBV12-3 or TRBV12-4 and TRBJ2-7; TRBD2 matches at 9 bases. The CDR3 is 15 residues long. V gave up 5 bases and J gave up 6 bases; unmatched junction bases: 11. CDR3 sequence reads: CASSLSGSFAFEQYF. In DNA, the CDR3 is TGTGCCAGCAGTCTTAGCGGGAGTTTTGCTTTCGAGCAGTACTTC.

This clonotype was observed a single time. The chain combines TRBV15 with TRBJ2-5, with a tentative D call TRBD1 (6 bases). The CDR3 consists of 14 residues. V dropped 0 bases and J dropped 2 bases, with 7 bases sitting between them. Germline CDR1 and CDR2: LNHNV and YYDKDF (reference sequence). The CDR3 spells CATSRDRGQETQYF. In DNA, the CDR3 is TGTGCCACCAGCAGAGACAGGGGACAAGAGACCCAGTACTTC.

V gene TRBV2 combines with J gene TRBJ2-3; no clear D gene. The CDR3 is 14 amino acids. The V and J ends lost 3 bases and 1 base respectively, with 8 bases between them. Germline V gives CDR1 SNHLY, CDR2 FYNNEI. In DNA form, the CDR3 reads TGTGCCAGCAGTGACACGGCCCGCACAGATACGCAGTATTTT. It is translated as CASSDTARTDTQYF.